The text below deals with one T cell receptor (beta chain). One junction end disagrees with the germline gene, perhaps due to a read error. These data belong to a study of blood T cells in healthy people across ages. It was with a sample-barcoded 5' primer and a J-beta primer mix that a second PCR of roughly 6 to 12 cycles was run. TCRdb independently ran MiXCR on the 5' RACE reads; one entry per CDR3 protein. The repertoire consists of around 400,000 distinct CDR3 sequences, with 45% to 65% occurring once and the leading ten covering about 54%. This CDR3 contains 15 residues. CDR1 and CDR2 (germline): SQVTM, ANQGSEA.

The chain is built from TRBV29-1 and TRBJ2-5, with TRBD1 identical over 9 bases. The clonotype was recovered from a man in his sixties in good health. The sample consisted of blood. DNA for the CDR3: TGCTGCGTTGGGGGAGGACAGGGGTTCAAGGAAACCCAGTACTTC. Protein product: CCVGGGQGFKETQYF.